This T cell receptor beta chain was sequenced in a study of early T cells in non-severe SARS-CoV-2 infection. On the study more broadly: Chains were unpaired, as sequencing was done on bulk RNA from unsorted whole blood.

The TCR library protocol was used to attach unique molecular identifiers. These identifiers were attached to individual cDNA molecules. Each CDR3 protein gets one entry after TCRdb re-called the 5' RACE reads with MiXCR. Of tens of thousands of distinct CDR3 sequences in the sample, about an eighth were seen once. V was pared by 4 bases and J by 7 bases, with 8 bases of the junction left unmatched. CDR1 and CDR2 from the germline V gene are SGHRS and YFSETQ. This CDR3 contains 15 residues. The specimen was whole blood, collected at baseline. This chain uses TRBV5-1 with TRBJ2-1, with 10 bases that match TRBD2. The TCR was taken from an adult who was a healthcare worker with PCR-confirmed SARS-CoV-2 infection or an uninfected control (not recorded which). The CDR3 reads CASSGAGLAENEQFF. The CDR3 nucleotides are TGCGCCAGCAGCGGCGCCGGACTAGCGGAGAATGAGCAGTTCTTC. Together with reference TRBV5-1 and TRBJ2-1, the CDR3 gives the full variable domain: KAGVTQTPRYLIKTRGQQVTLSCSPISGHRSVSWYQQTPGQGLQFLFEYFSETQRNKGNFPGRFSGRQFSNSRSEMNVSTLELGDSALYLCASSGAGLAENEQFFGPGTRLTVL.